Listed here are 18 T cell receptor beta chains from one sample, sequenced in a study of lymphopenia after photon versus proton radiotherapy. Produced via immunoSEQ multiplex PCR; TCRdb's table is partial and in-frame only. The sample has about 26,000 clones; 85% are singletons. Material: peripheral blood, obtained from a patient treated with photon-based radiotherapy. These receptors were taken from a man aged 25 to 45 with gastric cancer.

V and J are TRBV4-1 and TRBJ2-2, with 11 bases aligning to TRBD2. The junction had 8 bases not matched to a gene; V was cut back by 1 base and J by 7 bases. From germline, CDR1 is MGHRA and CDR2 YSYEKL. The CDR3 runs to 17 residues. CDR3 in DNA: TGCGCCAGCAGCCAAGCTACTAGCGGGAGATCGGGCGGGGAGCTGTTTTTT. As protein: CASSQATSGRSGGELFF.

The gene calls are TRBV11-2 and TRBJ1-5; a possible D gene is TRBD1 (6 bases). CDR1 is SGHAT and CDR2 is FQNNGV in the germline V gene. V was pared by 4 bases and J by 7 bases, with 11 bases between. The CDR3 extends over 13 amino acids. This CDR3 is CASSSQGRQPQHF. The DNA of the CDR3 is TGTGCCAGCAGCTCACAGGGAAGACAGCCCCAGCATTTT.

This clone was seen a handful of times. The V call is TRBV19, the J call TRBJ1-6; D unresolved. Trimming cost V 6 bases and J 6 bases, with 6 bases left between them. This CDR3 comprises 12 residues. CDR1 LNHDA and CDR2 SQIVND come from the germline V gene (reference sequence). The CDR3: CASSPANSPLHF. The CDR3 DNA follows: TGTGCCAGTAGCCCAGCTAATTCACCCCTCCACTTT.

This sequence joins TRBV7-3 and TRBJ2-7; 10 bases fit TRBD2. The CDR3 runs 15 residues. V lost 5 bases, J lost 5 bases, and 9 bases stayed unmatched. Germline V CDR1 and CDR2: SGHTA, FQGTGA. CDR3 DNA sequence: TGTGCCAGCAGCCCTAGAGCGGGGGGGCCCCACGAGCAGTACTTC. Amino acids: CASSPRAGGPHEQYF.

This sequence joins TRBV4-2 and TRBJ2-1; TRBD2 agrees at 13 bases. The CDR3 length is 18 residues. The germline CDR1 and CDR2 sequences are LGHNA and YNFKEQ. J was trimmed by 8 bases and V by 4 bases; bases with no gene match: 14. The CDR3 DNA follows: TGTGCCAGCAGCCGTTCTCAACCGGGACTAGCGGGGTCGTATGAGCAGTTCTTC. Translated: CASSRSQPGLAGSYEQFF.

The CDR3 loop is CASSLVGSGNTIYF. In DNA form, the CDR3 reads TGTGCCAGCAGCTTAGTAGGCTCTGGAAACACCATATATTTT. The V call is TRBV11-3, the J call TRBJ1-3, with D uncertain. Trimming removed 1 base from V and 0 bases from J, with 4 bases in between. The CDR3 contains 14 residues. Germline V gene lookup returns CDR1 SGHNT and CDR2 YENEEA. Complete variable domain (other parts from reference TRBV11-3 and TRBJ1-3): EAGVVQSPRYKIIEKKQPVAFWCNPISGHNTLYWYLQNLGQGPELLIRYENEEAVDDSQLPKDRFSAERLKGVDSTLKIQPAELGDSAVYLCASSLVGSGNTIYFGEGSWLTVV.

There are a few counts of this clone. The chain is built from TRBV7-8 and TRBJ1-6; no clear D gene. The CDR3 contains 12 residues. Germline V lookup: CDR1 SGHVS, CDR2 FQNEAQ. Deletions cut 2 bases from V and 10 bases from J, with 6 bases between. The CDR3 DNA follows: TGTGCCAGCAGCTTACGGGTCTCACCCCTCCACTTT. This codes for CASSLRVSPLHF.

The J gene is TRBJ1-5, the V gene TRBV13, with 11 positions matching TRBD1. Losses at the gene ends were 5 bases for V and 6 bases for J; bases not matched to a gene: 6. Germline CDR1 reads PRHDT; CDR2 reads FYEKMQ (reference sequence). CDR3 size: 15 residues. CDR3 coding DNA: TGTGCCAGCAGCAAGAAGGACAGGGGGCGTCAGCCCCAGCATTTT. Protein: CASSKKDRGRQPQHF.

The rearrangement joins TRBV19 to TRBJ2-1; D might be TRBD1 or TRBD2, each matching 6 bases. Trimming took off 1 base at V and 5 bases at J, with 12 bases between the two ends. Germline values: CDR1 LNHDA, CDR2 SQIVND (reference sequence). This CDR3 has 15 amino acids. CDR3 sequence (DNA): TGTGCCAGTAGTATAGCTGAGGGGGGAGACAATGAGCAGTTCTTC. Translating gives CASSIAEGGDNEQFF.

The sample holds a few counts of this clone. The chain carries TRBV18 and TRBJ1-3; D gene unclear. CDR3 length: 15 residues. CDR1 and CDR2 from the germline V gene are KGHSH and LQKENI. Trimming pared 4 bases from V and 7 bases from J, leaving 17 bases between. The CDR3 loop is CASSLTDGWRNTIYF. Here the CDR3 DNA reads TGTGCCAGCTCACTAACGGACGGTTGGAGGAACACCATATATTTT.

Only one count was recorded for this clone. The rearrangement joins TRBV20-1 to TRBJ2-7, with D possibly matching TRBD2 (5 bases). Germline V gene lookup returns CDR1 DFQATT and CDR2 SNEGSKA (reference sequence). The CDR3 length is 11 residues. Trimming pared 2 bases from V and 11 bases from J, leaving 13 bases between. CDR3 amino acids: CSARLRGLEYF. CDR3 coding DNA: TGCAGTGCTAGATTGAGAGGGTTGGAGTACTTC.

The chain carries TRBV11-2 and TRBJ2-7, with TRBD2 identical over 12 bases. Germline CDR1 and CDR2: SGHAT and FQNNGV. The CDR3 totals 16 residues. Trimming cost V 5 bases and J 4 bases; bases outside gene matches: 9. The CDR3 DNA sequence: TGTGCCAGCAGCGTGGCTAGCGGGGGGGCCACTTACGAGCAGTACTTC. This sequence encodes CASSVASGGATYEQYF.

Only a few counts were recorded for this clone. The gene calls are TRBV19 and TRBJ1-1, with 9 bases that match TRBD1. CDR3 length equals 15 residues. J was trimmed by 1 base and V by 8 bases; bases with no gene match: 8. Germline assignment: CDR1 LNHDA and CDR2 SQIVND (reference sequence). CDR3 amino acids: CASAAGTGTNTEAFF. For the CDR3, the DNA is TGTGCCAGTGCGGCCGGGACAGGGACGAACACTGAAGCTTTCTTT.

The CDR3 is CASSENRGTEAFF. CDR3 DNA sequence: TGTGCCAGCAGTGAAAACAGGGGGACTGAAGCTTTCTTT. J is TRBJ1-1 and V is TRBV2; TRBD1 matches 8 bases. The V gene end was trimmed by 2 bases and the J gene end by 5 bases; junction bases not matched to a gene: 1. Germline V gene sequence: CDR1 SNHLY, CDR2 FYNNEI. The CDR3 is 13 amino acids.

The rearrangement joins TRBV9 to TRBJ1-1, with D possibly being TRBD1 (5 bases). Germline assignment: CDR1 SGDLS and CDR2 YYNGEE. There are 15 residues in the CDR3. Trimming took off 0 bases at V and 4 bases at J, with 13 bases between the two ends. This chain's CDR3 is CASSVGGASGTEAFF. The CDR3 DNA sequence: TGTGCCAGCAGCGTAGGAGGGGCGTCGGGCACTGAAGCTTTCTTT.

V and J are TRBV5-1 and TRBJ1-2, with a tentative D call TRBD1 (5 bases). V gave up 0 bases and J gave up 1 base, with 10 bases separating them. The CDR3 contains 15 residues. The germline gives CDR1 SGHRS, CDR2 YFSETQ. The chain's CDR3 is CASSLATGLNYGYTF. The DNA for the CDR3 is TGCGCCAGCAGCTTGGCCACAGGCCTTAACTATGGCTACACCTTC.

The genes are TRBV7-8 and TRBJ2-1, with unresolved D. V was shortened by 3 bases and J by 4 bases, with 4 bases between the two germline ends. CDR1 SGHVS and CDR2 FQNEAQ come from the germline V gene. The CDR3 loop spans 12 amino acids. CDR3: CASSLRYNEQFF. The CDR3, as DNA: TGTGCCAGCAGCTTGCGTTACAATGAGCAGTTCTTC.

CDR3 sequence reads: CAISDPLEQYF. The DNA of the CDR3 is TGTGCCATCAGTGACCCTTTGGAGCAGTACTTC. V and J are TRBV10-3 and TRBJ2-7; D unresolved. V was shortened by 3 bases and J by 7 bases, with 7 bases between the two germline ends. Germline CDR1 and CDR2: ENHRY and SYGVKD. CDR3 size: 11 residues.